Described below is a single TCR beta chain sequence and its context. This record comes from a study of response to subunit inactivated influenza vaccine. TCRdb passed the RT-PCR reads through MiXCR, listing each CDR3 protein once. This sample has 300,000 to 350,000 distinct CDR3 sequences; around a fifth occur once, and the top ten carry 10%. This CDR3 contains 14 residues. V lost 0 bases, J lost 4 bases, and 7 bases lay in between. Germline loops: CDR1 SGHRS, CDR2 YFSETQ. The sample was PBMCs from blood, taken 21 months after vaccination. This TCR was sampled from a man aged 45-69 years who received an inactivated influenza vaccine. The V call is TRBV5-1, the J call TRBJ2-2; D ambiguous. CDR3 in DNA: TGCGCCAGCAGCTTGGTCTATTTCACCGGGGAGCTGTTTTTT. It encodes CASSLVYFTGELFF.